This TCR beta chain stems from a study of shared clonotypes between healthy human individuals. In the study overall: The cohort comprised a couple of women and a few men. Their ages spanned 18 to 49 years. Plates per donor: three CD4 naive, three CD4 memory, two CD8 naive, one CD8 memory.

The donors were adults (healthy and HIV-negative) with no recent acute infections or vaccinations. Ten or more counts support this clone. Authors' analysis steps: Junction-only sequences produced by ImmunoSEQ had no quality scores, so filtering differed. Repertoires were generated with immunoSEQ multiplex PCR, while TCRdb's copy carries only in-frame clones and drops some. That table is the source of V, J and clone size, and D and trimming were worked out from the DNA. The data show some 680,000 clones, more than 70% seen once. This clonotype was obtained from a woman in her thirties in good health. The source material was memory CD4+ T cells sorted from blood. Subset noted: CD45RA-negative fraction.

The CDR3 nucleotides read TGTGCCCTGGGGGGACAGAGCTACGAGCAGTACTTC. Its translation is CALGGQSYEQYF. The gene calls are TRBV2 and TRBJ2-7; perhaps TRBD1 as D (7 bases). The CDR3 is 12 amino acids. The V gene's germline CDR1 is SNHLY and CDR2 FYNNEI. V was trimmed by 11 bases and J by 3 bases, leaving 14 bases between them.